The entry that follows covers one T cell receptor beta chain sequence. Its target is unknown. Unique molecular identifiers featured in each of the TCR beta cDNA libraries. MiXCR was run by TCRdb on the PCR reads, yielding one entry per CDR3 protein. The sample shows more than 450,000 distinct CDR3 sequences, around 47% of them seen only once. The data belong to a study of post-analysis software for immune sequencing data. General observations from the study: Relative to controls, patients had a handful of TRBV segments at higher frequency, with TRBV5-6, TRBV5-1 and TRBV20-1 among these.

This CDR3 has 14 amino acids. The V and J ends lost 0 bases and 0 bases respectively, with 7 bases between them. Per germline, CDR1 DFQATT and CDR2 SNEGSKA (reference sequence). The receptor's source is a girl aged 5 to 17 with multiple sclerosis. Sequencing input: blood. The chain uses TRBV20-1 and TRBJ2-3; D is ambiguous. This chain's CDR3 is CSARDPGSTDTQYF. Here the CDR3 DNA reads TGCAGTGCTAGAGATCCTGGTAGCACAGATACGCAGTATTTT.